The next 10 T cell receptor beta chains were all read from a single sample in a study of Ad26.COV2.S vaccination and SARS-CoV-2 variants. TCRdb keeps only in-frame clones here, not all; method: immunoSEQ multiplex PCR. The table lists a few hundred thousand clones, about 90% of them singletons. The treatment: some 20 received Ad26.COV2.S at low or high dose, single or two shots; about five received placebo; per-sample allocation not given. Samples came from day 63 after the first vaccine or placebo injection. Sequencing was performed on peripheral blood, taken in a trial of Ad26.COV2.S vaccine versus placebo. The receptors stem from a person aged 18-60 years who received the Ad26.COV2.S COVID-19 vaccine or a placebo.

V usage is TRBV11-2 and J usage is TRBJ1-2; D is uncertain. This CDR3 comprises 16 residues. Trimming took 1 base from V and 6 from J, leaving 18 bases between them. The germline CDR1 and CDR2 sequences are SGHAT and FQNNGV. Written as DNA, the CDR3 is TGTGCCAGCAGCTTAGGGGGTCCCAGTACAGTGGATGGCTACACCTTC. Translated, it gives CASSLGGPSTVDGYTF.

The chain employs TRBV9 and TRBJ2-6; 10 bases agree with TRBD1. Unmatched junction bases numbered 3, after V lost 5 bases and J lost 1 base. Germline loops: CDR1 SGDLS, CDR2 YYNGEE. The CDR3 spans 16 residues. CDR3 sequence (DNA): TGTGCCAGCAGGGACAGGGGGGGATCTGGGGCCAACGTCCTGACTTTC. This translates into CASRDRGGSGANVLTF.

The chain joins TRBV10-2 to TRBJ1-1; weak D call: TRBD1 (6 bases). Trimming shortened V by 5 bases and J by 3 bases, and 19 bases separated the two germline ends. Germline values: CDR1 WSHSY, CDR2 SAAADI. The CDR3 contains 16 residues. Here the CDR3 reads CASSLPGGGYYTEAFF. The CDR3 nucleotides read TGCGCCAGCAGTTTACCCGGGGGCGGCTACTACACTGAAGCTTTCTTT.

J is TRBJ2-2 and V is TRBV6-5; D remains ambiguous. Germline CDR1 reads MNHEY; CDR2 reads SVGAGI. CDR3 length equals 15 residues. V was pared by 6 bases and J by 1 base, with 12 bases between. The CDR3 spells CASSQPMWNTGELFF. CDR3 DNA sequence: TGTGCCAGCAGCCAACCAATGTGGAACACCGGGGAGCTGTTTTTT.

On this clone: This specimen includes other DNA sequences encoding the same CDR3. The genes are TRBV6-2 or TRBV6-3 and TRBJ1-5, with TRBD1 as a possible D gene (5 bases). Trimming left V 0 bases short and J 2 bases short, with 8 bases between. Looked up from germline, CDR1 is MNHEY and CDR2 is SVGEGT. The CDR3 consists of 15 residues. The CDR3 bases are TGTGCCAGCAGTTACTCGGGGACGGGCAATCAGCCCCAGCATTTT. Encoded protein: CASSYSGTGNQPQHF.

The chain has TRBV5-5 and TRBJ1-1; TRBD1 matches 9 bases. Per the germline V gene, CDR1 is SGHKS and CDR2 is YYEKEE (reference sequence). Unmatched junction bases numbered 6, after V lost 4 bases and J lost 5 bases. The CDR3 spans 14 residues. CDR3 sequence (DNA): TGTGCCAGCAGCATTGGACAGGGGAGGACTGAAGCTTTCTTT. Protein sequence: CASSIGQGRTEAFF.

The CDR3 is CASSPVETGELFF. In nucleotides, the CDR3 is TGTGCCAGCTCACCAGTGGAGACCGGGGAGCTGTTTTTT. V gene TRBV18 combines with J gene TRBJ2-2, with no clear D. CDR1 and CDR2 from the germline V gene are KGHSH and LQKENI. V was cut by 2 bases and J by 5 bases, with 6 bases left in between. This CDR3 spans 13 amino acids. Full variable domain (missing parts from reference TRBV18 and TRBJ2-2): NAGVMQNPRHLVRRRGQEARLRCSPMKGHSHVYWYRQLPEEGLKFMVYLQKENIIDESGMPKERFSAEFPKEGPSILRIQQVVRGDSAAYFCASSPVETGELFFGEGSRLTVL.

The J gene is TRBJ2-7, the V gene TRBV3-1 (or the pseudogene TRBV3-2); D is undetermined. V gave up 0 bases and J gave up 10 bases, with 10 bases separating them. The CDR3 runs 12 residues. Germline values: CDR1 LGHDT, CDR2 YNNKEL (reference sequence). The CDR3 here is CASSQDGRSQYF. The CDR3 DNA reads as TGTGCCAGCAGCCAAGATGGCAGGAGTCAGTACTTC.

The chain is built from TRBV27 and TRBJ1-2; D call uncertain. The CDR3 runs to 14 residues. Germline V CDR1 and CDR2: MNHEY, SMNVEV (reference sequence). V gave up 4 bases and J gave up 5 bases, with 14 bases separating them. The DNA of the CDR3 is TGTGCCAGCAGTTCCCCCGGTGGTAATTATGGCTACACCTTC. It is translated as CASSSPGGNYGYTF.

In nucleotides, the CDR3 is TGTGCCAGCAGCCAAGATCGCGGTCCGGGGACCCAGTACTTC. It codes for CASSQDRGPGTQYF. The rearrangement uses TRBV3-1 (or the pseudogene TRBV3-2) and TRBJ2-5; D call uncertain. Germline values: CDR1 LGHDT, CDR2 YNNKEL (reference sequence). V was shortened by 0 bases and J by 7 bases, with 12 bases between the two germline ends. The CDR3 spans 14 residues.